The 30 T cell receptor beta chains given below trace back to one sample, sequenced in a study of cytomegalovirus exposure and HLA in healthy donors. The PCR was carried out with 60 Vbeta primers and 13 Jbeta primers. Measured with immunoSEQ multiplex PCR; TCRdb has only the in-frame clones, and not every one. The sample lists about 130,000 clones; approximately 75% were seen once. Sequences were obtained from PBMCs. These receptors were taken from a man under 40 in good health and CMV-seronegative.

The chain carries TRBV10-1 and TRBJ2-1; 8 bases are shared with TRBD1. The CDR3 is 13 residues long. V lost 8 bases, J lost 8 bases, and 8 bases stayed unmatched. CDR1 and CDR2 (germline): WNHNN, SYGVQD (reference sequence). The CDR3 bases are TGCGCCAGCCAACTGGACAGGGTGCATGAGCAGTTCTTC. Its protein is CASQLDRVHEQFF.

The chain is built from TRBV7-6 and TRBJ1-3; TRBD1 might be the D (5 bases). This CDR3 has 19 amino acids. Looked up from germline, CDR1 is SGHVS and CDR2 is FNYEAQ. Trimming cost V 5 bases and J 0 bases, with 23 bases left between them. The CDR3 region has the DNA TGTGCCAGCAGCCGATACCATATCAGAGACAGCGCCTCTGGAAACACCATATATTTT. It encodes CASSRYHIRDSASGNTIYF.

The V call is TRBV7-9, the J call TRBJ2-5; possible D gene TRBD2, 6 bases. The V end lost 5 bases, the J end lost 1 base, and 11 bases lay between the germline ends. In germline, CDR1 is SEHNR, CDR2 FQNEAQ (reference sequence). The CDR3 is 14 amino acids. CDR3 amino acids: CASSRVEGQETQYF. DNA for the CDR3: TGTGCCAGCAGCCGTGTGGAGGGCCAAGAGACCCAGTACTTC. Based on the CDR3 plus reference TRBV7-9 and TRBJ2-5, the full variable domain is DTGVSQNPRHKITKRGQNVTFRCDPISEHNRLYWYRQTLGQGPEFLTYFQNEAQLEKSRLLSDRFSAERPKGSFSTLEIQRTEQGDSAMYLCASSRVEGQETQYFGPGTRLLVL.

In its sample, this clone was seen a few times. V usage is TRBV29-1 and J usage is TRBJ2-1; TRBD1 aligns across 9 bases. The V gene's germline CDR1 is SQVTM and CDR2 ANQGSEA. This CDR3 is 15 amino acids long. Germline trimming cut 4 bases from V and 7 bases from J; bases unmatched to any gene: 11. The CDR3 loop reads CSVVSPGQGGNEQFF. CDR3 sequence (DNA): TGCAGCGTTGTAAGCCCGGGACAGGGTGGGAATGAGCAGTTCTTC.

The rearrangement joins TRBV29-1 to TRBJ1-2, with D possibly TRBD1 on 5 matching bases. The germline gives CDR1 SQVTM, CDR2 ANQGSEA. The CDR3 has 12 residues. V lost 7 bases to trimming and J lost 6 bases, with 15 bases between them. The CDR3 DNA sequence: TGCAGCGCCACCTCCGGACAAGATGGCTACACCTTC. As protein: CSATSGQDGYTF.

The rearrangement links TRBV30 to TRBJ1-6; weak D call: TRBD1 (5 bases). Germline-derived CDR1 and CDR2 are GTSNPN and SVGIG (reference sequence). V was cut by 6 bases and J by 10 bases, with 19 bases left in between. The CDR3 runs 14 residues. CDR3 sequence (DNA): TGTGCCTGCTACCAGACAGCGCTTAGCTCACCCCTCCACTTT. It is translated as CACYQTALSSPLHF.

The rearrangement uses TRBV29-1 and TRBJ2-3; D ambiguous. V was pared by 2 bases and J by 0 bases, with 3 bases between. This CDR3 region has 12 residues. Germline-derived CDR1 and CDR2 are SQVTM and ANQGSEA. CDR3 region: CSVETSTDTQYF. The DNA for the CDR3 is TGCAGCGTTGAAACTAGCACAGATACGCAGTATTTT.

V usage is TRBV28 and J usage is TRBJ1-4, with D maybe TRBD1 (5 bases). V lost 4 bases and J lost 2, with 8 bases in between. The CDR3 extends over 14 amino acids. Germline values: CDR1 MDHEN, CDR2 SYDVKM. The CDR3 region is CASSSGLTNEKLFF. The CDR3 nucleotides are TGTGCCAGCAGTTCAGGGTTGACTAATGAAAAACTGTTTTTT.

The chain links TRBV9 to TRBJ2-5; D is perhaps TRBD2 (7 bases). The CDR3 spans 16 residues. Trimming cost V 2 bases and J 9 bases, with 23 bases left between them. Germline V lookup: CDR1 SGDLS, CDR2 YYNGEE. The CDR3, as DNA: TGTGCCAGCAGCGTGGGGGCGGGACTATCAAGAGGGGCCCAGTACTTC. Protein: CASSVGAGLSRGAQYF.

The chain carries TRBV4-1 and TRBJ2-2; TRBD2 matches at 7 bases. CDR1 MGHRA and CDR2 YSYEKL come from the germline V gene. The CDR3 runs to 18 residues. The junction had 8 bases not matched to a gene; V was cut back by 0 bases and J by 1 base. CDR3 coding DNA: TGCGCCAGCAGCCAAGAGGATGTCGCGGGGGAGAACACCGGGGAGCTGTTTTTT. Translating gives CASSQEDVAGENTGELFF.

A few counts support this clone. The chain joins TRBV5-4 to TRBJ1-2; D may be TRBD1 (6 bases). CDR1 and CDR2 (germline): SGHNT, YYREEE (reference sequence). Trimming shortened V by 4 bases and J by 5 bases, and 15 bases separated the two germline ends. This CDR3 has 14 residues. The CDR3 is CASSTASGEYGYTF. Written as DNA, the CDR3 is TGTGCCAGCAGCACCGCCTCAGGGGAATATGGCTACACCTTC.

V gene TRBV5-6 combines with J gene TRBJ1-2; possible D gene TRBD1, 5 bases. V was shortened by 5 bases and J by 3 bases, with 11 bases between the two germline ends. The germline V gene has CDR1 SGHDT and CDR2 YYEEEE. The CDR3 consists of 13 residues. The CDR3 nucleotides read TGTGCCAGCAGACCCACGGGGGACTATGGCTACACCTTC. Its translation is CASRPTGDYGYTF.

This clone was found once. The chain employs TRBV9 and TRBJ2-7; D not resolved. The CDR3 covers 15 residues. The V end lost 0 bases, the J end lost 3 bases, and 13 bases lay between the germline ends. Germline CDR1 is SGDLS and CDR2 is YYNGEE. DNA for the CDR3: TGTGCCAGCAGCGTAGGAAGTGGCCTGCTCTACGAGCAGTACTTC. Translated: CASSVGSGLLYEQYF.

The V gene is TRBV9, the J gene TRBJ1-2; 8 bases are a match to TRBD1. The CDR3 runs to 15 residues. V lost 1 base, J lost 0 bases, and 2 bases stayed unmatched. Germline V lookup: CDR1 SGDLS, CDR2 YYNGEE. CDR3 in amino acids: CASSVSGGTNYGYTF. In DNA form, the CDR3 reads TGTGCCAGCAGCGTATCAGGGGGCACTAACTATGGCTACACCTTC.

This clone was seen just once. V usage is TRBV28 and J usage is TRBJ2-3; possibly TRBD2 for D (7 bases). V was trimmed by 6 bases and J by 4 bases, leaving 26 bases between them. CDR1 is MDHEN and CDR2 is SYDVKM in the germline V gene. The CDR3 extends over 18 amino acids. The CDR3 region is CASSDITFRGGLADTQYF. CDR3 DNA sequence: TGTGCCAGCAGCGACATTACATTTAGGGGGGGGCTAGCAGATACGCAGTATTTT.

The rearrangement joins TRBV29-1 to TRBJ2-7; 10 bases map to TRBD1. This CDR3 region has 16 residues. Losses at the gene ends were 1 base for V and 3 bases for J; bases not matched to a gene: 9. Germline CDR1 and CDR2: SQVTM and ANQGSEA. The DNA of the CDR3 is TGCAGCGTTGAAGGAGGACCGGGACAGGGGAACTACGAGCAGTACTTC. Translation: CSVEGGPGQGNYEQYF.

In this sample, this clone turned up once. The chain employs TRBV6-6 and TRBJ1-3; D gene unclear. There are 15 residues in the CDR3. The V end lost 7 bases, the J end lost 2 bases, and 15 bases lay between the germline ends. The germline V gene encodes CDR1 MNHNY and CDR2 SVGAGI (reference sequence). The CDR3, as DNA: TGTGCCAGCAACTCACAGACCGTCGCTGGAAACACCATATATTTT. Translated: CASNSQTVAGNTIYF.

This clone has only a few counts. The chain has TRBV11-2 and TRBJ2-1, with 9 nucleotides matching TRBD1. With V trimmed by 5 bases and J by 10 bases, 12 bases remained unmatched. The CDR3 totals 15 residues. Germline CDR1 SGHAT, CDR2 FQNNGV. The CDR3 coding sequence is TGTGCCAGCAGCCCGCGGGACAGGGTAGTGGGCGAGCAGTTCTTC. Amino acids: CASSPRDRVVGEQFF.

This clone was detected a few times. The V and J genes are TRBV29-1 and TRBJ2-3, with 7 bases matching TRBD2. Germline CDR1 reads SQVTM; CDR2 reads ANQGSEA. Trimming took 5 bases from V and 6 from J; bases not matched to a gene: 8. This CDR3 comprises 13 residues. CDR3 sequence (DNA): TGCAGCGTTAACGGGGGGAATTTGGATACGCAGTATTTT. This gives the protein CSVNGGNLDTQYF.

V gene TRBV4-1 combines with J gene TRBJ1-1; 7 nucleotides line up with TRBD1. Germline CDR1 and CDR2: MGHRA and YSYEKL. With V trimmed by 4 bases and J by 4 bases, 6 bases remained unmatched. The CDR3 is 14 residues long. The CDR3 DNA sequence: TGCGCCAGCAGCCCAAAACAGGGGATCACTGAAGCTTTCTTT. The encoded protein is CASSPKQGITEAFF.

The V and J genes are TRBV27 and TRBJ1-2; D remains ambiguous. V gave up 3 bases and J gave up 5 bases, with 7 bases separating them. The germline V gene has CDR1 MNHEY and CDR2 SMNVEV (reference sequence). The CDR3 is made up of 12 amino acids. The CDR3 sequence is CASSFSGYGYTF. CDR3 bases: TGTGCCAGCAGTTTTAGCGGGTATGGCTACACCTTC.

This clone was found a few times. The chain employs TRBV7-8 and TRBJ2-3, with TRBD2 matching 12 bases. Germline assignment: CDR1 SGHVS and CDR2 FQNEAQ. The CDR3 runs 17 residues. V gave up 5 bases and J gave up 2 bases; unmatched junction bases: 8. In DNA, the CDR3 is TGTGCCAGCAGCGCCACTCTAGCGGGGGGGCACACAGATACGCAGTATTTT. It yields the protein CASSATLAGGHTDTQYF.

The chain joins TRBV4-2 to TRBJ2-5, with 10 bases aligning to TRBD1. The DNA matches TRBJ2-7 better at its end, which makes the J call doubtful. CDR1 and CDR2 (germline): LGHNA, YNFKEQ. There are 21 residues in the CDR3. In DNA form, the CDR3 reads TGTGCCAGCAGCCAAGTCTCAGGTTGGGGAGGGGGACAGGGGAGCTCCTACGAGCAGTACTTC. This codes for CASSQVSGWGGGQGSSYEQYF.

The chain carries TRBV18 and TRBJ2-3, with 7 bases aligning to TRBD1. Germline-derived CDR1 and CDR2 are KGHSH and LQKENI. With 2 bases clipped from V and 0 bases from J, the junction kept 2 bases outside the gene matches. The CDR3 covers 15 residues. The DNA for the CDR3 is TGTGCCAGCTCACCAAGACAGGGCAGCACAGATACGCAGTATTTT. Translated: CASSPRQGSTDTQYF. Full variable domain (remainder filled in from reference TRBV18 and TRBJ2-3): NAGVMQNPRHLVRRRGQEARLRCSPMKGHSHVYWYRQLPEEGLKFMVYLQKENIIDESGMPKERFSAEFPKEGPSILRIQQVVRGDSAAYFCASSPRQGSTDTQYFGPGTRLTVL.

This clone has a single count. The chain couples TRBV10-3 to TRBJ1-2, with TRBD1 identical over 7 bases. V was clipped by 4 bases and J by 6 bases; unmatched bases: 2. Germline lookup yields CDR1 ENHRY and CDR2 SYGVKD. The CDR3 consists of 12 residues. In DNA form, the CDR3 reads TGTGCCATCAGTGTTGACAGGGATGGCTACACCTTC. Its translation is CAISVDRDGYTF.

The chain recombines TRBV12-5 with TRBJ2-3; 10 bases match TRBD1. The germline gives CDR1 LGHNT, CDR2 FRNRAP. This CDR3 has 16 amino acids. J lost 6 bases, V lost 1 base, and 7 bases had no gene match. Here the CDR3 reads CASGLAPGQGPDTQYF. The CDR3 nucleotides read TGTGCTAGTGGTTTGGCCCCGGGACAGGGGCCCGATACGCAGTATTTT.

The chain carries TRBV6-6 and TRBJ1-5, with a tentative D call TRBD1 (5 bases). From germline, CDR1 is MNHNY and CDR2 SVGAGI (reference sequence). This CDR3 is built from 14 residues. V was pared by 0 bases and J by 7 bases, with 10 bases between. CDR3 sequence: CASSYSGRVQPQHF. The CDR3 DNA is TGTGCCAGCAGTTACTCGGGCAGGGTCCAGCCCCAGCATTTT.

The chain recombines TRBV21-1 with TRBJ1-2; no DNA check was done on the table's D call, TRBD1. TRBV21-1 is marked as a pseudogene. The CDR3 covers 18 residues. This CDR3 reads CASSDPRDRGPTNYGYTF. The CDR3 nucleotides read TGTGCCAGCAGCGACCCAAGGGACAGGGGCCCAACTAACTATGGCTACACCTTC.

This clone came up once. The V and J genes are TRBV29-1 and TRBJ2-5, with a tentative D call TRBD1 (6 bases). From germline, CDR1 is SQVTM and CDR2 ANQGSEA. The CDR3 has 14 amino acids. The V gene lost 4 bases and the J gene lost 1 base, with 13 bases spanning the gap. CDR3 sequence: CSVAPGTSQETQYF. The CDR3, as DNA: TGCAGCGTTGCCCCAGGGACATCCCAAGAGACCCAGTACTTC.

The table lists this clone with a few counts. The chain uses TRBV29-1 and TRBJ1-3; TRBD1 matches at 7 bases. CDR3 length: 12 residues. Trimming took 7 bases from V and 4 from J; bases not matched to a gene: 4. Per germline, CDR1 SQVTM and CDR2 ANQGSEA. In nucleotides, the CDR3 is TGCAGCGCCTGGGGACAGGGAAACACCATATATTTT. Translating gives CSAWGQGNTIYF.